A selection of T cell receptor beta chains follows, all from one sample in a study of blood T cell repertoires in COVID-19. This table comes from immunoSEQ multiplex PCR, and its TCRdb copy is limited to in-frame clones, with some not included. Found here are about 290,000 clones, around nine tenths of them singletons; the top ten hold 1.7%. Sample: PBMCs or T cells enriched from blood (not recorded which). The origin of the receptors is a woman in her thirties or forties who had recovered from COVID-19. The CDR3 runs from the conserved cysteine through the conserved F or W. D genes are given only for firm matches. A clone size is listed for some rows: how often the clone was seen (once, few, many), or a class if it is expanded.

V	length	size	J	D	DNA	CDR3
TRBV12-3/TRBV12-4	13	once	TRBJ1-1	.	TGTGCCAGCAGACCGGGCCCAGGGACTGAAGCTTTCTTT	CASRPGPGTEAFF
TRBV10-2	18	.	TRBJ1-6	.	TGCGCCAGCAGAGCCTCCCTTCTCTCCCGGGACATTCATTCACCCCTCCACTTT	CASRASLLSRDIHSPLHF
TRBV4-1	13	.	TRBJ2-5	.	TGCGCCAGCAGCCTGGGACTCAGGGAGACCCAGTACTTC	CASSLGLRETQYF
TRBV5-4	14	.	TRBJ1-2	TRBD1	TGTGCCAGCAGCAGTAGACAGGGTCCATATGGCTACACCTTC	CASSSRQGPYGYTF
TRBV28	16	.	TRBJ1-1	.	TGTGCCAGCACTCCCCTACCGGCCAGGGAGAACACTGAAGCTTTCTTT	CASTPLPARENTEAFF
TRBV4-3	14	.	TRBJ2-7	TRBD1	TGCGCCAGCAGCCAGGGCGGACAGGGTGGCGAGCAGTACTTC	CASSQGGQGGEQYF
TRBV15	14	.	TRBJ1-5	TRBD1	TGTGCCACCAGCAGGGACAGGGGCACGCAGCCCCAGCATTTT	CATSRDRGTQPQHF
TRBV2	12	.	TRBJ1-1	.	TGTGCCAGCAGTGGGCAGGGTCGAGCAGCTTTCTTT	CASSGQGRAAFF
TRBV5-1	14	.	TRBJ1-1	.	TGCGCCAGCAGCTTACAGGACATAGGGACTGAAGCTTTCTTT	CASSLQDIGTEAFF
TRBV6-1	13	.	TRBJ1-5	.	TGTGCCAGCAGTGAAGCGTCGGGGCAGCCCCAGCATTTT	CASSEASGQPQHF
TRBV30	12	.	TRBJ1-6	.	TGTGCCTGGAGTTTGAGGAACGCACCCCTCCACTTT	CAWSLRNAPLHF
TRBV7-9	14	.	TRBJ2-1	TRBD1	TGTGCCAGCAGCCCGACAGGGGCCCTCTTCGAGCAGTTCTTC	CASSPTGALFEQFF
TRBV4-3	16	.	TRBJ1-3	.	TGCGCCAGCAGCCAACTTGGGGGGTTCTCTGGAAACACCATATATTTT	CASSQLGGFSGNTIYF
TRBV19	14	.	TRBJ1-4	.	TGTGCCAGTAGAGTGGGTCGCTTGACAGAAAAACTGTTTTTT	CASRVGRLTEKLFF
TRBV7-8	15	.	TRBJ1-2	TRBD1	TGTGCCAGCAGCTCCCCCCGACAGGGTAACTATGGCTACACCTTC	CASSSPRQGNYGYTF
TRBV5-1	15	.	TRBJ1-1	TRBD1	TGCGCCAGCAGCTACAAAGGACAGGCGATTACTGAAGCTTTCTTT	CASSYKGQAITEAFF
TRBV7-9	15	few	TRBJ1-4	TRBD1	TGTGCCAGCAGCTCAAAGGACAGGGGGAATGAAAAACTGTTTTTT	CASSSKDRGNEKLFF
TRBV6-5	13	.	TRBJ2-7	TRBD1	TGTGCCAGCAGTTACCGGGACAGGGCCGAGCAGTACTTC	CASSYRDRAEQYF
TRBV5-4	16	.	TRBJ1-6	.	TGTGCCAGCAGCCCGGCGGGTGAAACCTATAATTCACCCCTCCACTTT	CASSPAGETYNSPLHF
TRBV7-3	13	.	TRBJ1-2	.	TGTGCCAGCAGCTTAAACCCAGGCTATGGCTACACCTTC	CASSLNPGYGYTF
TRBV5-1	15	.	TRBJ2-5	TRBD1	TGCGCCAGCAGCCGGACAGGGGCCCCCCAAGAGACCCAGTACTTC	CASSRTGAPQETQYF
TRBV28	13	.	TRBJ1-5	.	TGTGCCAGCAGCTCCCGGACATTTCAGCCCCAGCATTTT	CASSSRTFQPQHF
TRBV29-1	14	.	TRBJ1-1	.	TGCAGCGTTGATCGGACGGGGATGAACACTGAAGCTTTCTTT	CSVDRTGMNTEAFF
TRBV11-2	16	.	TRBJ2-7	.	TGTGCCAGCAGCTTACGCTTCGGTGGACAGACCTACGAGCAGTACTTC	CASSLRFGGQTYEQYF
TRBV6-2/TRBV6-3	17	.	TRBJ2-3	TRBD2	TGTGCCAGCAGTACCCGGACTAGCGGGTATAGCACAGATACGCAGTATTTT	CASSTRTSGYSTDTQYF
TRBV2	15	.	TRBJ1-4	TRBD1	TGTGCCAGCGGGGGACAGGGGGCTTTGACTGAAAAACTGTTTTTT	CASGGQGALTEKLFF
TRBV7-9	16	.	TRBJ2-3	.	TGTGCCAGCAGCCCTAGGCTCGGGACTAGCACAGATACGCAGTATTTT	CASSPRLGTSTDTQYF
TRBV7-9	12	.	TRBJ2-1	.	TGTGCCAGCAGCCGCGATGACAATGAGCAGTTCTTC	CASSRDDNEQFF
TRBV10-3	15	.	TRBJ1-2	TRBD1	TGTGCCATCAGCAACGCCGGGACAGCTAACTATGGCTACACCTTC	CAISNAGTANYGYTF
TRBV6-5	13	.	TRBJ2-7	.	TGTGCCAGCACCAGGAACGAGGGTGGCGAGCAGTACTTC	CASTRNEGGEQYF
TRBV27	19	.	TRBJ2-5	TRBD2	TGTGCCAGCAGGCACTATGGGACTAGCGGGGGGGCCTGGGCAGAGACCCAGTACTTC	CASRHYGTSGGAWAETQYF
TRBV7-2	18	.	TRBJ1-1	.	TGTGCCAGCAGCCCCCGTTTGGGTTCGAGGGAGGGGAACACTGAAGCTTTCTTT	CASSPRLGSREGNTEAFF
TRBV19	14	.	TRBJ2-7	.	TGTGCCAGTAGTCCAAGGACAGATTCACACGAGCAGTACTTC	CASSPRTDSHEQYF
TRBV7-9	14	.	TRBJ2-2	.	TGTGCCAGCAGCTCCGAACTCCCCACCGGGGAGCTGTTTTTT	CASSSELPTGELFF
TRBV2	15	.	TRBJ2-2	.	TGTGCCAGCAGTGAATTGCGCCCGGGCACCGGGGAGCTGTTTTTT	CASSELRPGTGELFF
TRBV4-2	16	.	TRBJ2-3	.	TGTGCCAGCAGCCAAGTGACGAGTGGAGACCCAGATACGCAGTATTTT	CASSQVTSGDPDTQYF
TRBV6-9	17	once	TRBJ2-5	TRBD2	TGTGCCAGCACCTACGGGACTAGCGGGGGAGGTCAAGAGACCCAGTACTTC	CASTYGTSGGGQETQYF
TRBV11-2	15	.	TRBJ1-2	.	TGTGCCAGCAGCTACAACACACAGGGCCACTATGGCTACACCTTC	CASSYNTQGHYGYTF
TRBV5-1	14	.	TRBJ1-1	TRBD1	TGCGCCAGCAGCTTGACCGGGACAGGGAGTGAAGCTTTCTTT	CASSLTGTGSEAFF
TRBV5-5	15	.	TRBJ2-1	TRBD2	TGTGCCAGCAGCTTAGTACTAGCGGGGGACAATGAGCAGTTCTTC	CASSLVLAGDNEQFF
TRBV2	13	.	TRBJ1-1	.	TGTGCCAGCAGCCCCCAGGGAGGGACTGAAGCTTTCTTT	CASSPQGGTEAFF
TRBV6-6	14	.	TRBJ1-5	TRBD1	TGTGCCAGCAGTTCCCCGACAGGGATTCAGCCCCAGCATTTT	CASSSPTGIQPQHF
TRBV3-1/TRBV3-2	16	.	TRBJ1-4	.	TGTGCCAGCAGCCAAAGGCGGACAGCAACTAATGAAAAACTGTTTTTT	CASSQRRTATNEKLFF
TRBV19	14	.	TRBJ1-6	TRBD1	TGTGCCAGTACCCCGGGACAGGAGAATTCACCCCTCCACTTT	CASTPGQENSPLHF
TRBV6-5	15	.	TRBJ2-5	.	TGTGCCAGCAGTTACAGGGCGGGGCGAATAAAGACCCAGTACTTC	CASSYRAGRIKTQYF
TRBV4-2	16	.	TRBJ1-2	TRBD1	TGTGCCAGCAGCCAAGCCGGGACAGGGCTCGACTATGGCTACACCTTC	CASSQAGTGLDYGYTF
TRBV29-1	11	.	TRBJ2-3	.	TGCAGCGTTCAGGGAACAGATACGCAGTATTTT	CSVQGTDTQYF
TRBV2	13	.	TRBJ1-3	.	TGTGCCAGCAGTGATTATCTGGGAAACACCATATATTTT	CASSDYLGNTIYF
TRBV14	14	.	TRBJ1-2	TRBD1	TGTGCCAGCAGCCAAGGTCACAGGGGGCAGGGCTACACCTTC	CASSQGHRGQGYTF
TRBV3-1/TRBV3-2	13	.	TRBJ1-2	.	TGTGCCAGCAGCCACGGGGAGACCTATGGCTACACCTTC	CASSHGETYGYTF
TRBV27	14	.	TRBJ1-2	TRBD1	TGTGCCAGCAGGACAGGGGGTCCCTCCTATGGCTACACCTTC	CASRTGGPSYGYTF
TRBV6-2/TRBV6-3	14	.	TRBJ1-6	.	TGTGCCAGCAGTTACTCCGGCAGGGTCCTCTCCCTCCACTTT	CASSYSGRVLSLHF
TRBV29-1	14	.	TRBJ2-5	.	TGCAGCGTTGAAGGTAGTGTGGGGGGAGAGACCCAGTACTTC	CSVEGSVGGETQYF
TRBV27	14	.	TRBJ2-5	.	TGTGCCAGCAGCAAGATGGTAGGGGGAGAGACCCAGTACTTC	CASSKMVGGETQYF